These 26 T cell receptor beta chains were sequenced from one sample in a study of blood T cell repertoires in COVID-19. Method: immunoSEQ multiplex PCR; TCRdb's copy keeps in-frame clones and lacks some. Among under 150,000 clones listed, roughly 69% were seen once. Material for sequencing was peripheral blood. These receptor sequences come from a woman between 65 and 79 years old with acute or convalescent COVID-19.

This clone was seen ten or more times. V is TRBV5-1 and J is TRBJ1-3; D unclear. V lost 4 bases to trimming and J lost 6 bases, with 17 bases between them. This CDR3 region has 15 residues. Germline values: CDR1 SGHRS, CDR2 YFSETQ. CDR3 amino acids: CASSVDPDGLNTIYF. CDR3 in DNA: TGCGCCAGCAGCGTTGACCCAGACGGGTTAAACACCATATATTTT.

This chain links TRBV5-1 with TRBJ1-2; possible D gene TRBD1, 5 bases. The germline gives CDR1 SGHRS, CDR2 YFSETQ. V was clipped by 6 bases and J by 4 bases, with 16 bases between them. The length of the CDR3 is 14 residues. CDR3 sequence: CASTRRGDGYGYTF. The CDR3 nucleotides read TGCGCCAGCACCCGACGGGGGGACGGCTATGGCTACACCTTC.

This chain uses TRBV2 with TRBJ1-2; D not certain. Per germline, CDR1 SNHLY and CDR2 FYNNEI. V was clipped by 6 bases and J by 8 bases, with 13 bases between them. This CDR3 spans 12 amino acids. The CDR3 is CASSYHTGGYTF. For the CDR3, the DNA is TGTGCCAGCAGCTACCATACGGGGGGCTACACCTTC.

As DNA, the CDR3 is TGCAGCGCGTTTGTTACCCCTCCACTTTACACTGAAGCTTTCTTT. As protein: CSAFVTPPLYTEAFF. The gene calls are TRBV29-1 and TRBJ1-1; D uncertain. The V gene lost 7 bases and the J gene lost 3 bases, with 21 bases spanning the gap. CDR1 is SQVTM and CDR2 is ANQGSEA in the germline V gene. CDR3 length: 15 amino acids.

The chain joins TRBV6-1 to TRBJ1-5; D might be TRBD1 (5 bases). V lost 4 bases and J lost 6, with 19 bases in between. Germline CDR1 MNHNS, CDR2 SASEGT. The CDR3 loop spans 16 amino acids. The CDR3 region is CASSGVRAGQGQPQHF. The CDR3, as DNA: TGTGCCAGCAGTGGAGTTAGGGCAGGGCAAGGTCAGCCCCAGCATTTT.

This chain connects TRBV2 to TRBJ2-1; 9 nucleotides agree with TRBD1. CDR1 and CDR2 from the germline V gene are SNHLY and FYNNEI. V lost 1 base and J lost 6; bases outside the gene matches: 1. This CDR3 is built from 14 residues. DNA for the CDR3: TGTGCCAGCAGTGAAGGGACAGGGGTCAATGAGCAGTTCTTC. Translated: CASSEGTGVNEQFF.

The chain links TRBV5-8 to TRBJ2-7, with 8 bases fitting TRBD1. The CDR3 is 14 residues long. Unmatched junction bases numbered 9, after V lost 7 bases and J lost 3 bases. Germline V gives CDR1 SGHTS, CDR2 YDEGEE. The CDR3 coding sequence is TGTGCCAGCGACCAAACGGGACAGGACTACGAGCAGTACTTC. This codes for CASDQTGQDYEQYF.

The CDR3 nucleotides read TGTGCCATCGGCGTAGGTACAGCGGCTGGGGCCAACGTCCTGACTTTC. Translated, it gives CAIGVGTAAGANVLTF. This rearrangement joins TRBV10-3 to TRBJ2-6, with a weak D call TRBD2 (5 bases). Germline V gene lookup returns CDR1 ENHRY and CDR2 SYGVKD. The V and J ends lost 8 bases and 2 bases respectively, with 16 bases between them. This CDR3 spans 16 amino acids.

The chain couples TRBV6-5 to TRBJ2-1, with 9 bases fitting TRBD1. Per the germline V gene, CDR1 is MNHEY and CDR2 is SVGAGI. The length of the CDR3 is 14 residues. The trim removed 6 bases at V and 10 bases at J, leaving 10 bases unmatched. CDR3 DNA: TGTGCCAGCAGCTCCGGGACAGGGTATGGAGAGCAGTTCTTC. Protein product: CASSSGTGYGEQFF.

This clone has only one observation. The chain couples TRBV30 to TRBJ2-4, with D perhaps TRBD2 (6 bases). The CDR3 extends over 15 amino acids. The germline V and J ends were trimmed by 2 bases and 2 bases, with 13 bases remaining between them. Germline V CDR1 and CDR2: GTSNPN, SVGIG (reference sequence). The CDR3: CAWSIVGSPKNIQYF. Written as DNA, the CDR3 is TGTGCCTGGAGTATAGTCGGGAGTCCCAAAAACATTCAGTACTTC.

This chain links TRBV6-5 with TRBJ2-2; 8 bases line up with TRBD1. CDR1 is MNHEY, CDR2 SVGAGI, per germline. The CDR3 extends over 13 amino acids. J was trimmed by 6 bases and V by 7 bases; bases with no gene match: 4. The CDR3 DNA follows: TGTGCCAGCAACAAGGACAGGGCCGGGGAGCTGTTTTTT. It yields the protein CASNKDRAGELFF.

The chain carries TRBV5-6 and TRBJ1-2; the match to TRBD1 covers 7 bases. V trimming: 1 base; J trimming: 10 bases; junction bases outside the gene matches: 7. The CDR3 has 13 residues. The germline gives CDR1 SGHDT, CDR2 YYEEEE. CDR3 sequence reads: CASSLRETGTYTF. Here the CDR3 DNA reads TGTGCCAGCAGCTTGAGGGAGACAGGGACCTACACCTTC.

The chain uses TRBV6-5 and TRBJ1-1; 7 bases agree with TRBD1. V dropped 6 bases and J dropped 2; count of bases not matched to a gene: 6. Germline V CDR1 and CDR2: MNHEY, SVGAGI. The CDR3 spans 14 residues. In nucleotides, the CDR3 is TGTGCCAGCAGCCTTACAGGGGTAAACACTGAAGCTTTCTTT. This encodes CASSLTGVNTEAFF.

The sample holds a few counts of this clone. CDR3 amino acids: CASSTTGISYNEQFF. The CDR3 DNA is TGTGCCAGCTCAACGACAGGGATCTCCTACAATGAGCAGTTCTTC. The chain is built from TRBV18 and TRBJ2-1, with TRBD1 matching over 7 bases. The CDR3 is made up of 15 amino acids. Germline V gene lookup returns CDR1 KGHSH and CDR2 LQKENI. The junction had 4 bases not matched to a gene; V was cut back by 5 bases and J by 0 bases.

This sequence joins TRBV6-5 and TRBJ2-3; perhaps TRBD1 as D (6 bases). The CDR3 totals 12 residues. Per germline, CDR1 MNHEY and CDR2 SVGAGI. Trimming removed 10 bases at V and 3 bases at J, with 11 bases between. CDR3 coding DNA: TGTGCCATTATCACAGGGACAGATACGCAGTATTTT. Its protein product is CAIITGTDTQYF.

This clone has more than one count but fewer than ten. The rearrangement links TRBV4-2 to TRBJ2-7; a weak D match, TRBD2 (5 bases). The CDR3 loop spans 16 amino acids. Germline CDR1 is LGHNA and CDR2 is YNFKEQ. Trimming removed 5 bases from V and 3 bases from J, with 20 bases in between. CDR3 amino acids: CASSENRGSWGYEQYF. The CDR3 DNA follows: TGTGCCAGCAGCGAAAACCGGGGTTCGTGGGGCTACGAGCAGTACTTC.

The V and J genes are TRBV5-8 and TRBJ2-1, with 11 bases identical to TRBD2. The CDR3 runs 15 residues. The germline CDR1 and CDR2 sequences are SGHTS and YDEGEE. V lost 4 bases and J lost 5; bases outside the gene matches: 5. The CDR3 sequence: CASSLLAGVDNEQFF. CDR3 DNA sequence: TGTGCCAGCAGCCTACTAGCGGGAGTTGACAATGAGCAGTTCTTC.

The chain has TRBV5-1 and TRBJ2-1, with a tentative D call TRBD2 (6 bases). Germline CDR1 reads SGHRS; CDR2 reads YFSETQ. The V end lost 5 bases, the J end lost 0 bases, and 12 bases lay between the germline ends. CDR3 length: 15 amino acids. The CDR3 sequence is CASRAEDYSYNEQFF. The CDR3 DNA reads TGCGCCAGCAGGGCCGAGGACTACTCCTACAATGAGCAGTTCTTC.

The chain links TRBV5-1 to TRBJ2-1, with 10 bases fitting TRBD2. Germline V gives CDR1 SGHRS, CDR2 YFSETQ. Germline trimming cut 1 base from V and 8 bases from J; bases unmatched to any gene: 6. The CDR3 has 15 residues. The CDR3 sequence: CASSLRLAGVHEQFF. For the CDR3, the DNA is TGCGCCAGCAGCTTGAGGCTAGCGGGAGTCCATGAGCAGTTCTTC.

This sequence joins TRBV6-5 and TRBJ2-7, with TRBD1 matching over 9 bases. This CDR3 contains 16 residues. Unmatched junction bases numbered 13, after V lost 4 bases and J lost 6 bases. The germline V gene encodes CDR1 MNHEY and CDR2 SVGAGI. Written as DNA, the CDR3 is TGTGCCAGCAGTTGGACAGGGGATTTGAACTGGAGCGAGCAGTACTTC. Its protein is CASSWTGDLNWSEQYF.

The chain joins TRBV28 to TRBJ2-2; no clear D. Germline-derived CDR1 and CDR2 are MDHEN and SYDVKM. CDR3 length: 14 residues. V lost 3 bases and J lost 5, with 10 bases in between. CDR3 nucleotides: TGTGCCAGCAGTTTGGTTCAGAGGACCGGGGAGCTGTTTTTT. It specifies CASSLVQRTGELFF.

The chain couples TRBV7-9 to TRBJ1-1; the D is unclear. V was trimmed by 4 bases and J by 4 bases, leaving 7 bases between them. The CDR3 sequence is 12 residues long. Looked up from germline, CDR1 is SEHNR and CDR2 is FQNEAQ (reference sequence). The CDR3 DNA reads TGTGCCAGCAGCTCCCGGTTCACTGAAGCTTTCTTT. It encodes CASSSRFTEAFF.

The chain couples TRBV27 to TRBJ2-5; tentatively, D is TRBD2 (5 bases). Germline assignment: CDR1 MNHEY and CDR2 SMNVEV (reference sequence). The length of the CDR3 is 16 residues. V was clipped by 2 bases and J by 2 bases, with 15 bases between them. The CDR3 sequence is CASSLRALEYQETQYF. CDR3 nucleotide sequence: TGTGCCAGCAGTTTACGGGCACTAGAATATCAAGAGACCCAGTACTTC.

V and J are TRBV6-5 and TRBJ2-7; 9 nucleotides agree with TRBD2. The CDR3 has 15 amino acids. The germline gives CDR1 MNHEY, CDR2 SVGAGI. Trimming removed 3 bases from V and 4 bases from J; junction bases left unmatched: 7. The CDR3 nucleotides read TGTGCCAGCAGTTATAAGTCTAGCGGGAAATACGAGCAGTACTTC. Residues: CASSYKSSGKYEQYF.

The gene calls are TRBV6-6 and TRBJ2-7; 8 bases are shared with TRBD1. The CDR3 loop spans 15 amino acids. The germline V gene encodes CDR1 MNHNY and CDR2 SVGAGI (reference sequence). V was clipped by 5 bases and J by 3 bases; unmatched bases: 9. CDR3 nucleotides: TGTGCCAGCAGTGGGGCGGACAGGGCGAACTACGAGCAGTACTTC. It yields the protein CASSGADRANYEQYF.

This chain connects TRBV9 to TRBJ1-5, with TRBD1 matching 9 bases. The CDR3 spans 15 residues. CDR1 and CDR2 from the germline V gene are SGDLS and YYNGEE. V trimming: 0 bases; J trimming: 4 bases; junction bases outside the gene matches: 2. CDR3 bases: TGTGCCAGCAGCGTAGGACAGGGGGAGAATCAGCCCCAGCATTTT. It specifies CASSVGQGENQPQHF.